The rows below give T cell receptor beta chains drawn from one sample of a study of T cell responses to AZD1222 COVID-19 vaccine. Generated by immunoSEQ multiplex PCR, the TCRdb table keeps only in-frame clones and is missing some. In the table there are 90,000 to 150,000 clones, about 90% of which are singletons. Material: peripheral blood, obtained on day 0 of AZD1222 vaccination. These receptors were obtained from an adult in good health. The CDR3 runs from the conserved cysteine through the conserved F or W. The D gene is left open where the match is weak. Size is stated for part of the rows, as once, few or many counts, or as a class when the clone is expanded.

d_call: TRBD1; clone_size: once; j_call: TRBJ1-2; v_call: TRBV28; cdr3_aa: CASSFRDRPYGYTF; cdr3_nt: TGTGCCAGCAGTTTTCGGGACAGGCCCTATGGCTACACCTTC
d_call: TRBD1; clone_size: .; j_call: TRBJ1-1; v_call: TRBV7-6; cdr3_aa: CASSLHPLLDRGNTEAFF; cdr3_nt: TGTGCCAGCAGCTTACACCCCCTCCTTGACAGGGGTAACACTGAAGCTTTCTTT
d_call: TRBD1; clone_size: .; j_call: TRBJ2-6; v_call: TRBV3-1/TRBV3-2; cdr3_aa: CASSLQGAAGANVLTF; cdr3_nt: TGTGCCAGCAGCTTACAGGGGGCTGCTGGGGCCAACGTCCTGACTTTC
d_call: TRBD2; clone_size: .; j_call: TRBJ2-5; v_call: TRBV3-1/TRBV3-2; cdr3_aa: CASSPRAGAGETQYF; cdr3_nt: TGTGCCAGCAGCCCCAGAGCGGGGGCAGGGGAGACCCAGTACTTC
d_call: .; clone_size: .; j_call: TRBJ2-7; v_call: TRBV7-9; cdr3_aa: CASSLAAPPGEQYF; cdr3_nt: TGTGCCAGCAGCTTAGCCGCCCCTCCGGGAGAGCAGTACTTC
d_call: .; clone_size: once; j_call: TRBJ2-3; v_call: TRBV5-6; cdr3_aa: CASSLWQVADTQYF; cdr3_nt: TGTGCCAGCAGCTTGTGGCAGGTTGCAGATACGCAGTATTTT
d_call: TRBD1; clone_size: .; j_call: TRBJ1-2; v_call: TRBV30; cdr3_aa: CAWSVLPIPGTDGKLRLSYGYTF; cdr3_nt: TGTGCCTGGAGTGTACTACCGATTCCCGGGACAGACGGAAAACTTCGTCTTAGCTATGGCTACACCTTC
d_call: .; clone_size: .; j_call: TRBJ1-1; v_call: TRBV2; cdr3_aa: CASSMQSNTEAFF; cdr3_nt: TGTGCCAGCAGTATGCAGTCGAACACTGAAGCTTTCTTT
d_call: .; clone_size: .; j_call: TRBJ1-5; v_call: TRBV30; cdr3_aa: CAWSVHRGRNSNQPQHF; cdr3_nt: TGTGCCTGGAGTGTACATCGGGGCAGAAATAGCAATCAGCCCCAGCATTTT
d_call: .; clone_size: .; j_call: TRBJ1-1; v_call: TRBV7-3; cdr3_aa: CASSLLGGGDTEAFF; cdr3_nt: TGTGCCAGCAGCTTACTAGGGGGAGGGGACACTGAAGCTTTCTTT
d_call: TRBD1; clone_size: .; j_call: TRBJ1-5; v_call: TRBV19; cdr3_aa: CASSPTLGQVNQPQHF; cdr3_nt: TGTGCCAGTAGTCCTACCCTGGGACAGGTCAATCAGCCCCAGCATTTT
d_call: .; clone_size: .; j_call: TRBJ1-2; v_call: TRBV21-1; cdr3_aa: CASSKGEGARGNYGYTF; cdr3_nt: TGTGCCAGCAGCAAAGGGGAGGGAGCTCGGGGGAACTATGGCTACACCTTC
d_call: .; clone_size: .; j_call: TRBJ1-4; v_call: TRBV10-3; cdr3_aa: CAISEPDLEQQEKLFF; cdr3_nt: TGTGCCATCAGTGAGCCCGATCTGGAACAGCAGGAAAAACTGTTTTTT
d_call: .; clone_size: .; j_call: TRBJ2-7; v_call: TRBV4-2; cdr3_aa: CASSQDRGHNYEQYF; cdr3_nt: TGTGCCAGCAGCCAAGATCGGGGACACAACTACGAGCAGTACTTC
d_call: .; clone_size: .; j_call: TRBJ2-1; v_call: TRBV12-3/TRBV12-4; cdr3_aa: CASSLGPYNEQFF; cdr3_nt: TGTGCCAGCAGTTTGGGGCCTTACAATGAGCAGTTCTTC
d_call: TRBD2; clone_size: .; j_call: TRBJ2-1; v_call: TRBV20-1; cdr3_aa: CSASSAGASNEQFF; cdr3_nt: TGCAGTGCTAGTTCGGCGGGAGCCAGCAATGAGCAGTTCTTC
d_call: .; clone_size: once; j_call: TRBJ2-5; v_call: TRBV5-1; cdr3_aa: CASSLAGGEETQYF; cdr3_nt: TGCGCCAGCAGCTTGGCCGGGGGAGAGGAGACCCAGTACTTC
d_call: .; clone_size: .; j_call: TRBJ1-1; v_call: TRBV11-1; cdr3_aa: CASSFRHLNTEAFF; cdr3_nt: TGTGCCAGCAGCTTTAGACACCTGAACACTGAAGCTTTCTTT
d_call: .; clone_size: .; j_call: TRBJ1-1; v_call: TRBV2; cdr3_aa: CASSKSRDTEAFF; cdr3_nt: TGTGCCAGCAGCAAAAGCAGGGACACTGAAGCTTTCTTT
d_call: .; clone_size: .; j_call: TRBJ1-5; v_call: TRBV21-1; cdr3_aa: CASTTGTAESLGNQPQHF; cdr3_nt: TGTGCCAGCACGACCGGGACTGCCGAATCTTTGGGCAATCAGCCCCAGCATTTT
d_call: .; clone_size: .; j_call: TRBJ1-4; v_call: TRBV18; cdr3_aa: CASSPIQSLDEKLFF; cdr3_nt: TGTGCCAGCTCACCAATCCAAAGCTTGGATGAAAAACTGTTTTTT
d_call: TRBD1; clone_size: .; j_call: TRBJ1-6; v_call: TRBV7-6; cdr3_aa: CASSLRSPGQGPSNSPLHF; cdr3_nt: TGTGCCAGCAGCTTACGGAGTCCGGGACAGGGCCCCTCAAATTCACCCCTCCACTTT
d_call: .; clone_size: .; j_call: TRBJ1-5; v_call: TRBV28; cdr3_aa: CASSSYGQLNQPQHF; cdr3_nt: TGTGCCAGCAGTTCGTACGGACAGTTAAATCAGCCCCAGCATTTT
d_call: .; clone_size: .; j_call: TRBJ1-2; v_call: TRBV12-5; cdr3_aa: CASDRFSHRALNYGYTF; cdr3_nt: TGTGCTAGTGACAGGTTCTCCCACAGGGCCCTAAACTATGGCTACACCTTC
d_call: .; clone_size: .; j_call: TRBJ1-1; v_call: TRBV10-2; cdr3_aa: CASTHGRNTEAFF; cdr3_nt: TGCGCCAGCACCCACGGACGGAACACTGAAGCTTTCTTT
d_call: .; clone_size: .; j_call: TRBJ2-2; v_call: TRBV2; cdr3_aa: CASSDAINGELFF; cdr3_nt: TGTGCCAGCAGTGATGCAATTAACGGGGAGCTGTTTTTT
d_call: .; clone_size: .; j_call: TRBJ1-2; v_call: TRBV10-1; cdr3_aa: CASSERLDYGYTF; cdr3_nt: TGCGCCAGCAGTGAGCGTCTAGACTATGGCTACACCTTC
d_call: .; clone_size: once; j_call: TRBJ1-4; v_call: TRBV6-5; cdr3_aa: CASRDGPGPNEKLFF; cdr3_nt: TGTGCCAGCAGGGACGGACCGGGACCTAATGAAAAACTGTTTTTT
d_call: .; clone_size: once; j_call: TRBJ1-5; v_call: TRBV3-1/TRBV3-2; cdr3_aa: CASSQEPGHGPQPQHF; cdr3_nt: TGTGCCAGCAGCCAAGAACCGGGACACGGCCCTCAGCCCCAGCATTTT
d_call: TRBD2; clone_size: .; j_call: TRBJ2-7; v_call: TRBV6-1; cdr3_aa: CASSVETSVYSYEQYF; cdr3_nt: TGTGCCAGCAGTGTAGAGACTAGCGTGTACTCCTACGAGCAGTACTTC
d_call: .; clone_size: once; j_call: TRBJ1-1; v_call: TRBV18; cdr3_aa: CASSPPGTEAFF; cdr3_nt: TGTGCCAGCTCACCACCAGGCACTGAAGCTTTCTTT
d_call: .; clone_size: .; j_call: TRBJ1-3; v_call: TRBV3-1/TRBV3-2; cdr3_aa: CASSQVVPGNTIYF; cdr3_nt: TGTGCCAGCAGCCAAGTGGTCCCGGGAAACACCATATATTTT
d_call: TRBD1; clone_size: .; j_call: TRBJ1-3; v_call: TRBV10-3; cdr3_aa: CAIRQGAGGNTIYF; cdr3_nt: TGTGCCATCAGGCAGGGGGCGGGAGGAAACACCATATATTTT